The source of this TCR beta chain is a study of cytomegalovirus exposure and HLA in healthy donors. Points from the study as a whole: CMV serostatus alone was available as immune exposure information.

Primers for the PCR totalled 60 Vbeta and 13 Jbeta. This table comes from immunoSEQ multiplex PCR, and its TCRdb copy is limited to in-frame clones, with some not included. Seen here are over 150,000 clones, 80% to 85% observed once, and the top ten hold around 1.5%. On this clone itself: Antigen: not known.

The sequence derives from a man in his forties or fifties in good health and CMV-seronegative. The sequenced sample was PBMCs.

The CDR3 protein is CANLSKRPSTDTQYF. The CDR3 nucleotides are TGTGCCAACTTGTCGAAGCGACCCAGCACAGATACGCAGTATTTT. The V gene is TRBV9, the J gene TRBJ2-3; no definite D call. In germline, CDR1 is SGDLS, CDR2 YYNGEE. The CDR3 loop spans 15 amino acids. Trimming shortened V by 9 bases and J by 0 bases, and 17 bases separated the two germline ends. The whole variable domain, filled in from reference TRBV9 and TRBJ2-3, reads DSGVTQTPKHLITATGQRVTLRCSPRSGDLSVYWYQQSLDQGLQFLIQYYNGEERAKGNILERFSAQQFPDLHSELNLSSLELGDSALYFCANLSKRPSTDTQYFGPGTRLTVL.